The 18 T cell receptor beta chains below come from one sample, sequenced in a study of blood T cell repertoires in COVID-19. Only in-frame clones appear in the TCRdb table, and some are missing; sequencing was by immunoSEQ multiplex PCR. The sample holds approximately 100,000 clones, approximately 82% seen once. Sample: peripheral blood. The receptors were sampled from an older man with acute or convalescent COVID-19.

The rearrangement links TRBV18 to TRBJ1-3; a weak D match, TRBD1 (6 bases). This CDR3 contains 16 residues. V lost 5 bases and J 0 bases, leaving 14 bases between the germline ends. Germline assignment: CDR1 KGHSH and CDR2 LQKENI. The CDR3 loop reads CASSTITGTSGNTIYF. The CDR3 DNA reads TGTGCCAGCTCAACTATAACAGGGACCTCTGGAAACACCATATATTTT.

The chain uses TRBV11-2 and TRBJ1-1; D may be TRBD1 (6 bases). Germline-derived CDR1 and CDR2 are SGHAT and FQNNGV. The V gene lost 5 bases and the J gene lost 1 base, with 14 bases spanning the gap. This CDR3 comprises 15 residues. CDR3 DNA sequence: TGTGCCAGCAGCAATCGGACAGCAAGGAACACTGAAGCTTTCTTT. Its protein is CASSNRTARNTEAFF.

The genes are TRBV2 and TRBJ2-2; tentative D call: TRBD2 (6 bases). V lost 9 bases and J lost 7, with 21 bases in between. Germline CDR1 and CDR2: SNHLY and FYNNEI. The CDR3 length is 15 residues. This chain's CDR3 is CASLGGVQGVGELFF. The CDR3, as DNA: TGTGCCAGTCTGGGGGGAGTTCAAGGAGTCGGGGAGCTGTTTTTT.

The J gene is TRBJ2-2, the V gene TRBV7-6; TRBD1 matches at 8 bases. The CDR3 contains 17 residues. The V gene end was trimmed by 4 bases and the J gene end by 4 bases; junction bases not matched to a gene: 11. The V gene's germline CDR1 is SGHVS and CDR2 FNYEAQ. The CDR3 region is CASSYSTYRGSTGELFF. DNA for the CDR3: TGTGCCAGCAGCTACTCTACTTACAGGGGGAGCACCGGGGAGCTGTTTTTT.

V usage is TRBV29-1 and J usage is TRBJ2-1; 9 nucleotides match TRBD1. CDR3 length: 14 amino acids. V dropped 4 bases and J dropped 6; count of bases not matched to a gene: 7. Germline assignment: CDR1 SQVTM and CDR2 ANQGSEA. This chain's CDR3 is CSVASGQGVNEQFF. The CDR3 coding sequence is TGCAGCGTTGCCTCGGGACAGGGAGTCAATGAGCAGTTCTTC.

J is TRBJ2-5 and V is TRBV18; 15 positions agree with TRBD2. The CDR3 is 18 amino acids. The germline CDR1 and CDR2 sequences are KGHSH and LQKENI. V was pared by 6 bases and J by 1 base, with 9 bases of the junction left unmatched. CDR3 amino acids: CASSPGLAGGVGQETQYF. The CDR3 DNA is TGTGCCAGCTCTCCGGGACTAGCGGGAGGAGTGGGCCAAGAGACCCAGTACTTC.

This rearrangement joins TRBV9 to TRBJ1-2; 7 bases align to TRBD1. V lost 4 bases and J lost 12; bases outside the gene matches: 6. Germline values: CDR1 SGDLS, CDR2 YYNGEE. The CDR3 extends over 11 amino acids. The chain's CDR3 is CASSRGGEHTF. CDR3 DNA: TGTGCCAGCAGCCGAGGGGGCGAACACACCTTC.

This chain links TRBV5-5 with TRBJ1-5; D is ambiguous. The CDR3 runs to 14 residues. Trimming stripped 4 bases from V and 2 bases from J, with 10 bases between. Germline lookup yields CDR1 SGHKS and CDR2 YYEKEE (reference sequence). CDR3 sequence (DNA): TGTGCCAGCAGCGCCGACATCCGCAATCAGCCCCAGCATTTT. The encoded protein is CASSADIRNQPQHF.

The chain combines TRBV14 with TRBJ1-6; 7 nucleotides match TRBD1. Trimming removed 0 bases from V and 10 bases from J; junction bases left unmatched: 12. Per germline, CDR1 SGHDN and CDR2 FVKESK. The CDR3 length is 17 residues. The CDR3 is CASSQERWGQNRSPLHF. The CDR3 DNA follows: TGTGCCAGCAGCCAAGAACGGTGGGGACAGAATCGATCACCCCTCCACTTT.

This rearrangement joins TRBV11-3 to TRBJ2-7, with TRBD1 matching 8 bases. V lost 3 bases and J lost 6; bases outside the gene matches: 10. The CDR3 extends over 15 amino acids. From germline, CDR1 is SGHNT and CDR2 YENEEA. CDR3 in amino acids: CASSLGWDRHGEQYF. CDR3 coding DNA: TGTGCCAGCAGCTTGGGTTGGGACAGGCATGGCGAGCAGTACTTC.

The genes are TRBV30 and TRBJ1-5; D gene ambiguous. V was shortened by 4 bases and J by 5 bases, with 12 bases between the two germline ends. The CDR3 loop spans 13 amino acids. Per germline, CDR1 GTSNPN and CDR2 SVGIG (reference sequence). The CDR3 sequence: CAWTRGRDQPQHF. The CDR3 DNA follows: TGTGCCTGGACGCGGGGAAGGGATCAGCCCCAGCATTTT.

In this sample, this clone turned up once. The chain carries TRBV5-6 and TRBJ1-1; a weak D match, TRBD1 (6 bases). CDR1 and CDR2 (germline): SGHDT, YYEEEE. V was shortened by 4 bases and J by 5 bases, with 18 bases between the two germline ends. There are 15 residues in the CDR3. CDR3 sequence: CASSPRDMRRTEAFF. The CDR3, as DNA: TGTGCCAGCAGCCCACGGGACATGAGGAGGACTGAAGCTTTCTTT.

The rearrangement links TRBV30 to TRBJ1-5; TRBD1 is a possible D gene (6 bases). With 4 bases removed from V and 6 bases from J, the gap between germline ends came to 13 bases. The CDR3 has 13 amino acids. Germline-derived CDR1 and CDR2 are GTSNPN and SVGIG (reference sequence). CDR3 residues: CAWTRGPFQPQHF. CDR3 DNA: TGTGCCTGGACCAGGGGACCTTTTCAGCCCCAGCATTTT.

The chain links TRBV29-1 to TRBJ1-1; TRBD1 matches 7 bases. V was pared by 7 bases and J by 2 bases, with 4 bases of the junction left unmatched. CDR1 is SQVTM, CDR2 ANQGSEA, per germline. The CDR3 is 12 amino acids. The CDR3 bases are TGCAGCGGACAGGGAGTCAACACTGAAGCTTTCTTT. This codes for CSGQGVNTEAFF.

The chain is built from TRBV12-5 and TRBJ2-1; possible D gene TRBD2, 5 bases. The CDR3 extends over 14 amino acids. The ends were cut back, 6 bases at V and 7 bases at J, with 16 bases in the middle. Germline V gene lookup returns CDR1 LGHNT and CDR2 FRNRAP. The CDR3 coding sequence is TGTGCTAGTGGAACCGGAGAGGGCCCAAATGAGCAGTTCTTC. Encoded protein: CASGTGEGPNEQFF. Full variable domain (outside the CDR3, taken from reference TRBV12-5 and TRBJ2-1): DARVTQTPRHKVTEMGQEVTMRCQPILGHNTVFWYRQTMMQGLELLAYFRNRAPLDDSGMPKDRFSAEMPDATLATLKIQPSEPRDSAVYFCASGTGEGPNEQFFGPGTRLTVL.

V and J are TRBV30 and TRBJ2-1; D is uncertain. The germline V gene encodes CDR1 GTSNPN and CDR2 SVGIG (reference sequence). The CDR3 spans 17 residues. Trimming shortened V by 2 bases and J by 5 bases, and 22 bases separated the two germline ends. The DNA of the CDR3 is TGTGCCTGGAGTCAAGTTTATTTAAGAGCCGGAGACAATGAGCAGTTCTTC. Protein: CAWSQVYLRAGDNEQFF.

V usage is TRBV29-1 and J usage is TRBJ1-3; 7 bases align to TRBD1. The CDR3 covers 13 residues. J gave up 0 bases and V 7 bases, and 3 bases lay outside the gene matches. Germline CDR1 reads SQVTM; CDR2 reads ANQGSEA. Here the CDR3 reads CSAGTASGNTIYF. Written as DNA, the CDR3 is TGCAGCGCAGGGACAGCCTCTGGAAACACCATATATTTT.

The chain uses TRBV6-5 and TRBJ2-3, with D perhaps TRBD1 (5 bases). Germline V gene lookup returns CDR1 MNHEY and CDR2 SVGAGI. V lost 6 bases and J 2 bases, leaving 15 bases between the germline ends. The CDR3 contains 15 residues. In DNA, the CDR3 is TGTGCCAGCAGGAGGACAAGGGGCCCCACAGATACGCAGTATTTT. Translated: CASRRTRGPTDTQYF.